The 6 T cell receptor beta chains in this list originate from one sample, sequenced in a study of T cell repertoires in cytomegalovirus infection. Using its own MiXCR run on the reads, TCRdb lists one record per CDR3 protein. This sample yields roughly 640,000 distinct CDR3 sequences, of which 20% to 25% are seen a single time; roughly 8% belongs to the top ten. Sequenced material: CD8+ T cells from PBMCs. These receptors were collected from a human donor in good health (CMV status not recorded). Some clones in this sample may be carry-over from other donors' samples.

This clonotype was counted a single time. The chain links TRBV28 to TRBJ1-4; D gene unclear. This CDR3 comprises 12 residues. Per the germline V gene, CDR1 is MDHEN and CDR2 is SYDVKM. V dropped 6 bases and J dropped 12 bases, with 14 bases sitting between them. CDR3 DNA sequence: TGTGCCAGCAGCCCCGGTCGCCTAGAACTGTTTTTT. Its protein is CASSPGRLELFF.

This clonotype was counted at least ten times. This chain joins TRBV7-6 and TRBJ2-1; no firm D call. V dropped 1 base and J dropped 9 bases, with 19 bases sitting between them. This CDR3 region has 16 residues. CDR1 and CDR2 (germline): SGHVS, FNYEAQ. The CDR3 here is CASSLGGDLNFGEQFF. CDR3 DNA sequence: TGTGCCAGCAGCTTAGGTGGGGATTTGAATTTTGGTGAGCAGTTCTTC.

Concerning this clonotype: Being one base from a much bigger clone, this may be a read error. CDR3 bases: TGCGCCAGCAGCCCCGGGGCCGACTTAGTCCCCAATCAGCCCCAGTATTTT. This sequence encodes CASSPGADLVPNQPQYF. This chain uses TRBV4-1 with TRBJ1-5, with D perhaps given as TRBD1 or TRBD2 (5 bases each). TRBJ2-3 explains the end of the DNA better; the J call may be wrong. CDR3 length: 17 residues. Per germline, CDR1 MGHRA and CDR2 YSYEKL.

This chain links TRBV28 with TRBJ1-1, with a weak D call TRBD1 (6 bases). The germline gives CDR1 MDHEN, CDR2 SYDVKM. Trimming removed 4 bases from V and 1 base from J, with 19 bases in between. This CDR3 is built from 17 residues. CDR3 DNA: TGTGCCAGCAGTTCTTGGTACAGGGATTCTCCGAACACTGAAGCTTTCTTT. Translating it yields CASSSWYRDSPNTEAFF.

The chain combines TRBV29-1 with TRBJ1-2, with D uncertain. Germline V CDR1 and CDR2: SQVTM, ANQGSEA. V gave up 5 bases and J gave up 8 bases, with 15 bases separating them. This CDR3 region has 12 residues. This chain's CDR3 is CSVHDGRFGYTF. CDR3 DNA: TGCAGCGTTCATGACGGCCGCTTCGGCTACACCTTC.

The CDR3 protein is CASSIGPNGYTF. The CDR3 coding sequence is TGTGCCAGTAGTATCGGGCCGAATGGCTACACCTTC. V usage is TRBV19 and J usage is TRBJ1-2; unclear D gene. Between the trimmed V and J ends, which lost 3 bases and 6 bases, there was a span of 8 bases. The germline gives CDR1 LNHDA, CDR2 SQIVND (reference sequence). This CDR3 region has 12 residues.